The next 10 T cell receptor beta chains were all read from a single sample in a study of early T cells in non-severe SARS-CoV-2 infection. Via MiXCR, TCRdb re-called the 5' RACE reads, giving one row per CDR3 protein. The sample carries 43,000 or so distinct CDR3 sequences, almost 7.5% recorded once. Source material: whole blood. The source of these receptors is an adult who was a healthcare worker with PCR-confirmed SARS-CoV-2 infection or an uninfected control (not recorded which).

This clonotype was counted only a few times. The J gene is TRBJ1-2, the V gene TRBV19; D remains ambiguous. The CDR3 is made up of 15 amino acids. Germline V CDR1 and CDR2: LNHDA, SQIVND (reference sequence). With 3 bases removed from V and 0 bases from J, the gap between germline ends came to 11 bases. The CDR3 sequence: CASSIGAGANYGYTF. The CDR3 DNA follows: TGTGCCAGTAGTATCGGAGCAGGAGCTAACTATGGCTACACCTTC.

This clonotype was detected many times. The J gene is TRBJ2-5, the V gene TRBV28; 10 bases are shared with TRBD2. The CDR3 is made up of 16 amino acids. The junction had 7 bases not matched to a gene; V was cut back by 4 bases and J by 2 bases. CDR1 MDHEN and CDR2 SYDVKM come from the germline V gene. CDR3: CASSSTSGAQQETQYF. CDR3 bases: TGTGCCAGCAGTTCCACTAGCGGGGCGCAACAAGAGACCCAGTACTTC.

The J gene is TRBJ2-3, the V gene TRBV10-3, with 9 bases that match TRBD2. The germline gives CDR1 ENHRY, CDR2 SYGVKD. The CDR3 runs 18 residues. With V trimmed by 6 bases and J by 0 bases, 13 bases remained unmatched. The CDR3 region has the DNA TGTGCCATCAGCCCCAGACTAGCGGACCCAACTAGCACAGATACGCAGTATTTT. Encoded protein: CAISPRLADPTSTDTQYF.

This clonotype was seen repeatedly, ten times or more. The V and J genes are TRBV6-2 or TRBV6-3 and TRBJ2-1, with D possibly being TRBD2 (6 bases). Germline V gene lookup returns CDR1 MNHEY and CDR2 SVGEGT. The V gene lost 7 bases and the J gene lost 2 bases, with 18 bases spanning the gap. The length of the CDR3 is 16 residues. The CDR3 nucleotides read TGTGCCAGCAATGAAGCCGGGACTGTAACCTACAATGAGCAGTTCTTC. Protein sequence: CASNEAGTVTYNEQFF.

This clonotype was seen many times. The J gene is TRBJ2-3, the V gene TRBV2; tentatively, D is TRBD1 or TRBD2 (7 bases each). The CDR3 runs 16 residues. In germline, CDR1 is SNHLY, CDR2 FYNNEI. Between the trimmed V and J ends, which lost 9 bases and 2 bases, there was a span of 21 bases. CDR3 nucleotide sequence: TGTGCCAGTCGTCTCAGGGGGGGAAGGGCCACAGATACGCAGTATTTT. It translates to CASRLRGGRATDTQYF.

The rearrangement uses TRBV4-3 and TRBJ2-7, with D possibly matching TRBD2 (6 bases). Germline assignment: CDR1 LGHNA and CDR2 YSLEER. The germline V and J ends were trimmed by 3 bases and 6 bases, with 18 bases remaining between them. This CDR3 contains 15 residues. In DNA, the CDR3 is TGCGCCAGCAGCCACGAGTGGAGGGAAATAAGCGAGCAGTACTTC. Residues: CASSHEWREISEQYF.

This chain links TRBV10-2 with TRBJ2-5; 9 bases line up with TRBD1. J gave up 5 bases and V 8 bases, and 9 bases lay outside the gene matches. Germline values: CDR1 WSHSY, CDR2 SAAADI. The CDR3 length is 14 residues. CDR3 amino acids: CASEPGQGKETQYF. As DNA, the CDR3 is TGCGCCAGCGAACCAGGACAGGGGAAGGAGACCCAGTACTTC.

This clonotype has a handful of counts. This chain links TRBV5-1 with TRBJ2-7, with TRBD1 matching over 9 bases. There are 17 residues in the CDR3. Germline CDR1 reads SGHRS; CDR2 reads YFSETQ. The ends lost 4 bases at V and 2 bases at J; junction bases unmatched: 13. The CDR3 sequence: CASSLRQGGSFAYEQYF. In nucleotides, the CDR3 is TGCGCCAGCAGCCTACGACAGGGGGGAAGTTTTGCCTACGAGCAGTACTTC.

This clonotype was seen many times. V is TRBV4-3 and J is TRBJ2-6, with unresolved D. The V end lost 1 base, the J end lost 0 bases, and 4 bases lay between the germline ends. The CDR3 length is 15 residues. Per germline, CDR1 LGHNA and CDR2 YSLEER. CDR3 nucleotides: TGCGCCAGCAGCCAAGGTTACTCTGGGGCCAACGTCCTGACTTTC. Translated: CASSQGYSGANVLTF.

This clonotype was picked up many times. This chain uses TRBV7-2 with TRBJ1-1; perhaps TRBD1 as D (5 bases). CDR1 is SGHTA, CDR2 FQGNSA, per germline. Trimming removed 1 base from V and 9 bases from J, with 9 bases in between. CDR3 size: 12 residues. CDR3 sequence reads: CASSLETGKAFF. The CDR3 DNA follows: TGTGCCAGCAGCTTAGAAACAGGCAAAGCTTTCTTT.